Here is one TCR beta chain with its context. This entry is derived from a study of blood T cell repertoires in COVID-19. Overall study context: The United States, Italy and Spain supplied acute and convalescent COVID-19 samples. T cells, B-cell-depleted T cells, or PBMCs supplied cDNA or gDNA.

The V gene's germline CDR1 is MNHEY and CDR2 SMNVEV (reference sequence). CDR3 size: 13 residues. The ends were cut back, 6 bases at V and 7 bases at J, with 15 bases in the middle. Only in-frame clones appear in the TCRdb table, and some are missing; sequencing was by immunoSEQ multiplex PCR. Of a few hundred thousand clones in the sample, about 83% were seen once. This chain connects TRBV27 to TRBJ1-1; D is possibly TRBD1 (5 bases). The sequenced sample was peripheral blood. This receptor was obtained from a woman aged 50 to 65 with acute or convalescent COVID-19. CDR3 amino acids: CASSSPAQGEAFF. The CDR3 DNA is TGTGCCAGCAGCTCCCCTGCCCAGGGTGAAGCTTTCTTT.